A single sample is the source of the 26 T cell receptor beta chains below, sequenced in a study of shared clonotypes between healthy human individuals. Generated by immunoSEQ multiplex PCR, the TCRdb table keeps only in-frame clones and is missing some. Of over a million clones listed, roughly 96% were seen once; the top ten hold roughly 1.1%. The sample comprised naive CD4+ T cells sorted from blood. The subset denotes: CD45RA+ positively selected. The receptor set was obtained from a man aged 25-45 years in good health.

This clone was seen just once. The chain joins TRBV19 to TRBJ2-7; 9 nucleotides line up with TRBD1. The CDR3 sequence is 15 residues long. Germline values: CDR1 LNHDA, CDR2 SQIVND (reference sequence). V was pared by 3 bases and J by 2 bases, with 5 bases of the junction left unmatched. The CDR3 DNA reads as TGTGCCAGTAGTATGGTGGGGACAGGGACCTACGAGCAGTACTTC. Protein sequence: CASSMVGTGTYEQYF.

The chain links TRBV5-1 to TRBJ1-1; no clear D. Germline loops: CDR1 SGHRS, CDR2 YFSETQ. The CDR3 runs to 16 residues. V was cut by 0 bases and J by 5 bases, with 17 bases left in between. The CDR3 protein is CASSLDRQASGTEAFF. The DNA for the CDR3 is TGCGCCAGCAGCTTGGATCGGCAGGCCAGTGGGACTGAAGCTTTCTTT.

V is TRBV12-2 and J is TRBJ2-7; TRBD1 is the table's D call and was not checked against the DNA. TRBV12-2 is a recognized pseudogene. The CDR3 has 15 amino acids. Here the CDR3 reads CASRLADRGGLEQYF. In DNA form, the CDR3 reads TGTGCAAGTCGCTTAGCCGACAGGGGCGGCCTCGAGCAGTACTTC.

V gene TRBV28 combines with J gene TRBJ2-7; TRBD1 matches at 9 bases. Germline CDR1 MDHEN, CDR2 SYDVKM. This CDR3 has 13 residues. V lost 10 bases and J lost 3; bases outside the gene matches: 7. The CDR3 reads CATAGQGVYEQYF. The DNA of the CDR3 is TGTGCCACAGCGGGACAGGGCGTCTACGAGCAGTACTTC.

This chain joins TRBV11-2 and TRBJ1-1, with D maybe TRBD1 (5 bases). This CDR3 is built from 13 residues. The V end lost 3 bases, the J end lost 5 bases, and 10 bases lay between the germline ends. Germline-derived CDR1 and CDR2 are SGHAT and FQNNGV. CDR3 coding DNA: TGTGCCAGCAGCTTGCGGGAGGGGACTGAAGCTTTCTTT. Translating it yields CASSLREGTEAFF. Full variable domain (missing parts from reference TRBV11-2 and TRBJ1-1): EAGVAQSPRYKIIEKRQSVAFWCNPISGHATLYWYQQILGQGPKLLIQFQNNGVVDDSQLPKDRFSAERLKGVDSTLKIQPAKLEDSAVYLCASSLREGTEAFFGQGTRLTVV.

Turning to this clone: Other nucleotide sequences from this sample produce the same CDR3. The chain links TRBV7-9 to TRBJ2-2; D is unresolved. Germline V gene data show CDR1 as SEHNR and CDR2 as FQNEAQ (reference sequence). This CDR3 contains 13 residues. Trimming took off 2 bases at V and 3 bases at J, with 4 bases between the two ends. The CDR3 spells CASSLRDTGELFF. For the CDR3, the DNA is TGTGCCAGCAGCTTACGGGACACCGGGGAGCTGTTTTTT.

The rearrangement links TRBV4-1 to TRBJ1-2; the D gene is possibly TRBD1 (5 bases). The CDR3 consists of 14 residues. Germline lookup yields CDR1 MGHRA and CDR2 YSYEKL. Trimming pared 6 bases from V and 1 base from J, leaving 12 bases between. CDR3 residues: CASRTLGGNYGYTF. The CDR3 DNA is TGCGCCAGCAGGACCCTTGGGGGTAACTATGGCTACACCTTC.

The J gene is TRBJ2-7, the V gene TRBV11-2; D gene unclear. This CDR3 spans 13 amino acids. Trimming removed 4 bases at V and 1 base at J, with 8 bases between. The germline V gene has CDR1 SGHAT and CDR2 FQNNGV. In DNA form, the CDR3 reads TGTGCCAGCAGCTCCGAGGTTTCCTACGAGCAGTACTTC. This codes for CASSSEVSYEQYF.

Concerning this clone: This same CDR3 is encoded by further DNA sequences in the sample. The CDR3 DNA sequence: TGTGCCAGCTCACCACCGGGCGGGGAGACCCAGTACTTC. Its protein product is CASSPPGGETQYF. This chain links TRBV18 with TRBJ2-5; a weak D match, TRBD2 (5 bases). CDR1 KGHSH and CDR2 LQKENI come from the germline V gene. CDR3 length equals 13 residues. Trimming took 0 bases from V and 5 from J, leaving 7 bases between them.

The CDR3 DNA reads as TGTGCCAGCAGTGAAGAGCGGGGCCTCACGGATACGCAGTATTTT. Protein: CASSEERGLTDTQYF. This sequence joins TRBV6-1 and TRBJ2-3; 7 bases align to TRBD2. V lost 1 base and J lost 6; bases outside the gene matches: 7. The CDR3 is 15 residues long. Germline V gene data show CDR1 as MNHNS and CDR2 as SASEGT.

About this clone itself: The junction differs from germline at one of its ends, possibly a read error. The sample holds other DNA sequences that translate to the same CDR3. The chain combines TRBV29-1 with TRBJ1-1; D is unresolved. The CDR3 extends over 12 amino acids. From germline, CDR1 is SQVTM and CDR2 ANQGSEA. Here the CDR3 reads CSVGRPNTEAFF. The DNA for the CDR3 is TGCAGCGTAGGACGGCCGAACACTGAGGCTTTCTTT.

V gene TRBV30 combines with J gene TRBJ2-7; D unresolved. The ends were cut back, 2 bases at V and 6 bases at J, with 11 bases in the middle. The germline gives CDR1 GTSNPN, CDR2 SVGIG (reference sequence). The CDR3 covers 12 residues. This CDR3 is CAWSRPLVEQYF. The CDR3 coding sequence is TGTGCCTGGAGTAGACCTTTGGTCGAGCAGTACTTC.

The chain joins TRBV10-3 to TRBJ1-1; D possibly corresponds to TRBD1 (6 bases). Trimming took off 3 bases at V and 0 bases at J, with 11 bases between the two ends. The CDR3 sequence is 15 residues long. Germline loops: CDR1 ENHRY, CDR2 SYGVKD. The CDR3 sequence is CAISELQGMNTEAFF. The DNA of the CDR3 is TGTGCCATCAGTGAACTACAGGGAATGAACACTGAAGCTTTCTTT.

The chain links TRBV7-6 to TRBJ2-1; no firm D call. Between the trimmed V and J ends, which lost 5 bases and 6 bases, there was a span of 14 bases. Germline assignment: CDR1 SGHVS and CDR2 FNYEAQ. The CDR3 spans 14 residues. The CDR3 loop is CASSTPRLGNEQFF. The CDR3 DNA reads TGTGCCAGCAGCACCCCCCGGTTGGGCAATGAGCAGTTCTTC.

This clone was detected only a few times. Distinct nucleotide sequences in the sample also encode this CDR3. The rearrangement uses TRBV18 and TRBJ2-7; D is perhaps TRBD2 (6 bases). The CDR3 runs 12 residues. V gave up 0 bases and J gave up 7 bases, with 7 bases separating them. Germline V gene sequence: CDR1 KGHSH, CDR2 LQKENI. This CDR3 is CASSPPAGEQYF. The CDR3 bases are TGTGCCAGCTCACCACCGGCGGGAGAGCAGTACTTC.

The chain recombines TRBV5-1 with TRBJ1-1; unclear D gene. The CDR3 sequence is 13 residues long. Germline V gene data show CDR1 as SGHRS and CDR2 as YFSETQ. The V and J ends lost 1 base and 1 base respectively, with 5 bases between them. The CDR3 DNA reads TGCGCCAGCAGCTTGAACAAGAACACTGAAGCTTTCTTT. This translates into CASSLNKNTEAFF.

This chain connects TRBV5-1 to TRBJ1-1; 7 nucleotides align to TRBD1. Trimming took 4 bases from V and 3 from J; bases not matched to a gene: 6. The CDR3 loop spans 14 amino acids. In germline, CDR1 is SGHRS, CDR2 YFSETQ. The CDR3 DNA reads TGCGCCAGCAGCAGGACAGGTCTGGACACTGAAGCTTTCTTT. Translated: CASSRTGLDTEAFF.

On this clone: This same CDR3 is encoded by further DNA sequences in the sample. The chain recombines TRBV5-1 with TRBJ2-2; TRBD1 is a possible D gene (6 bases). The germline V and J ends were trimmed by 2 bases and 2 bases, with 10 bases remaining between them. Looked up from germline, CDR1 is SGHRS and CDR2 is YFSETQ. There are 15 residues in the CDR3. In DNA form, the CDR3 reads TGCGCCAGCAGCTTTGACAGGCCTAACACCGGGGAGCTGTTTTTT. It codes for CASSFDRPNTGELFF.

The chain combines TRBV5-1 with TRBJ1-1; D perhaps matches TRBD1 (5 bases). Trimming shortened V by 5 bases and J by 1 base, and 12 bases separated the two germline ends. Looked up from germline, CDR1 is SGHRS and CDR2 is YFSETQ. This CDR3 is 14 amino acids long. CDR3 sequence: CASRPQGGNTEAFF. The CDR3 DNA reads as TGCGCCAGCAGACCTCAGGGAGGGAACACTGAAGCTTTCTTT.

V gene TRBV11-2 combines with J gene TRBJ2-7; D remains unclear. This CDR3 is 15 amino acids long. The V and J ends lost 5 bases and 0 bases respectively, with 14 bases between them. Per the germline V gene, CDR1 is SGHAT and CDR2 is FQNNGV. The CDR3 DNA follows: TGTGCCAGCAGCGCCCCGGGCCGCAGCTCCTACGAGCAGTACTTC. It translates to CASSAPGRSSYEQYF.

The chain is built from TRBV5-6 and TRBJ2-7; D may be TRBD2 (5 bases). This CDR3 contains 13 residues. V was trimmed by 0 bases and J by 7 bases, leaving 11 bases between them. CDR1 and CDR2 from the germline V gene are SGHDT and YYEEEE. CDR3 in amino acids: CASSLGRTREQYF. The CDR3 nucleotides are TGTGCCAGCAGCTTGGGTAGGACTCGGGAGCAGTACTTC.

The chain uses TRBV19 and TRBJ2-2; D might be TRBD1 or TRBD2, each matching 6 bases. The CDR3 consists of 16 residues. Trimming took 4 bases from V and 6 from J, leaving 18 bases between them. The germline V gene encodes CDR1 LNHDA and CDR2 SQIVND (reference sequence). CDR3 in amino acids: CASSTPTGAYAGELFF. As DNA, the CDR3 is TGTGCCAGTAGTACTCCTACGGGGGCGTACGCCGGGGAGCTGTTTTTT.

Concerning this clone itself: The identical CDR3 is also encoded by other nucleotide sequences in the sample. V gene TRBV11-2 combines with J gene TRBJ2-1, with no clear D. From germline, CDR1 is SGHAT and CDR2 FQNNGV. This CDR3 comprises 12 residues. V was pared by 2 bases and J by 7 bases, with 6 bases between. The CDR3 nucleotides read TGTGCCAGCAGCTTACGTAGGAATGAGCAGTTCTTC. This encodes CASSLRRNEQFF. The entire variable domain, with the rest obtained from reference TRBV11-2 and TRBJ2-1, is as follows: EAGVAQSPRYKIIEKRQSVAFWCNPISGHATLYWYQQILGQGPKLLIQFQNNGVVDDSQLPKDRFSAERLKGVDSTLKIQPAKLEDSAVYLCASSLRRNEQFFGPGTRLTVL.

J is TRBJ1-4 and V is TRBV27; 8 bases are a match to TRBD1. Per the germline V gene, CDR1 is MNHEY and CDR2 is SMNVEV (reference sequence). V trimming: 4 bases; J trimming: 0 bases; junction bases outside the gene matches: 7. The CDR3 contains 17 residues. CDR3 nucleotide sequence: TGTGCCAGCAGTTACGCAGGGGGCCCCGCAACTAATGAAAAACTGTTTTTT. Amino acids: CASSYAGGPATNEKLFF.

V gene TRBV7-6 combines with J gene TRBJ2-3; 7 nucleotides match TRBD2. This CDR3 region has 15 residues. The ends lost 4 bases at V and 4 bases at J; junction bases unmatched: 8. Per germline, CDR1 SGHVS and CDR2 FNYEAQ. CDR3 nucleotides: TGTGCCAGCAGCTCTCTCCCCCGGGGGGCAGATACGCAGTATTTT. It codes for CASSSLPRGADTQYF. Variable domain in full (rest from reference TRBV7-6 and TRBJ2-3): GAGVSQSPRYKVTKRGQDVALRCDPISGHVSLYWYRQALGQGPEFLTYFNYEAQQDKSGLPNDRFSAERPEGSISTLTIQRTEQRDSAMYRCASSSLPRGADTQYFGPGTRLTVL.

J is TRBJ1-2 and V is TRBV28; 9 nucleotides align to TRBD1. This CDR3 is built from 14 residues. Germline CDR1 reads MDHEN; CDR2 reads SYDVKM. V lost 3 bases, J lost 8 bases, and 7 bases stayed unmatched. This chain's CDR3 is CASSFPGTGMGYTF. DNA of the CDR3: TGTGCCAGCAGTTTCCCCGGGACAGGGATGGGCTACACCTTC.